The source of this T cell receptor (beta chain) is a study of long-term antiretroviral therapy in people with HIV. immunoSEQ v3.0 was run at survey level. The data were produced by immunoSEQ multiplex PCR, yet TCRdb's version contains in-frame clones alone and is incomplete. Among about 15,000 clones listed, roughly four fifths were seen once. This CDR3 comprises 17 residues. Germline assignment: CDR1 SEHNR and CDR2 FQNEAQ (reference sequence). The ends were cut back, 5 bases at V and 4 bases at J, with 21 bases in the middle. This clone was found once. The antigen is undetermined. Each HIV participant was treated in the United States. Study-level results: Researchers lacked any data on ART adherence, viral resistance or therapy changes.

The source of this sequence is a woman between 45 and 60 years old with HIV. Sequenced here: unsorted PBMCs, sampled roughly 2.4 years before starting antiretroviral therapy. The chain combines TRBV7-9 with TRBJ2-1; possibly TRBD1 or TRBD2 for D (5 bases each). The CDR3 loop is CASSAWEKRGEYNEQFF. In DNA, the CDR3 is TGTGCCAGCAGCGCGTGGGAAAAGAGGGGCGAATACAATGAGCAGTTCTTC.